A single sample gave rise to the 29 T cell receptor beta chains below, sequenced in a study of cytomegalovirus exposure and HLA in healthy donors. The PCR used 60 Vbeta and 13 Jbeta primers. The repertoire was sequenced with immunoSEQ multiplex PCR; TCRdb's copy has only in-frame clones and lacks some. The sample holds tens of thousands of clones. Material for sequencing was PBMCs. Receptor source: a man in his forties or fifties in good health and CMV-seropositive.

The chain uses TRBV7-2 and TRBJ1-5, with a possible D match to TRBD1 (6 bases). The germline gives CDR1 SGHTA, CDR2 FQGNSA. V was trimmed by 1 base and J by 0 bases, leaving 16 bases between them. The CDR3 has 18 residues. The CDR3: CASSLVGGDTYSNQPQHF. The CDR3, as DNA: TGTGCCAGCAGCTTAGTTGGGGGGGACACCTATAGCAATCAGCCCCAGCATTTT.

V is TRBV19 and J is TRBJ2-7; D possibly corresponds to TRBD2 (5 bases). Germline CDR1 is LNHDA and CDR2 is SQIVND (reference sequence). The CDR3 contains 12 residues. V was pared by 5 bases and J by 4 bases, with 9 bases between. The CDR3 loop is CASSPGNYEQYF. The CDR3 DNA is TGTGCCAGTAGTCCGGGGAATTACGAGCAGTACTTC.

This CDR3 is CASSLGLTYEQYF. The CDR3 DNA reads TGTGCCAGCAGTTTGGGGCTAACCTACGAGCAGTACTTC. The J gene is TRBJ2-7, the V gene TRBV27; D possibly corresponds to TRBD1 (5 bases). Trimming pared 3 bases from V and 2 bases from J, leaving 8 bases between. From germline, CDR1 is MNHEY and CDR2 SMNVEV (reference sequence). This CDR3 has 13 amino acids.

The V and J genes are TRBV7-9 and TRBJ2-5; D not certain. The CDR3 contains 11 residues. Germline V CDR1 and CDR2: SEHNR, FQNEAQ (reference sequence). Trimming removed 3 bases at V and 3 bases at J, with 2 bases between. CDR3 coding DNA: TGTGCCAGCAGCTTTAAAGAGACCCAGTACTTC. Amino acid sequence: CASSFKETQYF. The full variable domain, completed using reference TRBV7-9 and TRBJ2-5, is DTGVSQNPRHKITKRGQNVTFRCDPISEHNRLYWYRQTLGQGPEFLTYFQNEAQLEKSRLLSDRFSAERPKGSFSTLEIQRTEQGDSAMYLCASSFKETQYFGPGTRLLVL.

The V call is TRBV9, the J call TRBJ2-1; the match to TRBD2 covers 15 bases. CDR1 SGDLS and CDR2 YYNGEE come from the germline V gene. The CDR3 is 15 amino acids. The trim removed 3 bases at V and 11 bases at J, leaving 6 bases unmatched. The CDR3 reads CASSGPGLAGGKQFF. DNA for the CDR3: TGTGCCAGCAGCGGACCGGGACTAGCGGGAGGTAAGCAGTTCTTC.

The rearrangement links TRBV20-1 to TRBJ2-3, with D unresolved. The CDR3 length is 11 residues. Trimming stripped 7 bases from V and 2 bases from J, with 7 bases between. Per germline, CDR1 DFQATT and CDR2 SNEGSKA (reference sequence). CDR3: CSGVNTDTQYF. CDR3 sequence (DNA): TGCAGTGGAGTTAACACAGATACGCAGTATTTT.

The gene calls are TRBV19 and TRBJ1-4; perhaps TRBD1 as D (6 bases). The CDR3 is 16 amino acids. V dropped 2 bases and J dropped 5 bases, with 15 bases sitting between them. In germline, CDR1 is LNHDA, CDR2 SQIVND (reference sequence). The CDR3 region is CASSINGRQGNEKLFF. The CDR3 DNA is TGTGCCAGTAGTATAAACGGGAGGCAGGGGAATGAAAAACTGTTTTTT.

CDR3 DNA sequence: TGCAGTGCTTTAGGGGGAGGGGAGCAGTACTTC. As protein: CSALGGGEQYF. The V gene is TRBV20-1, the J gene TRBJ2-7, with a weak D call TRBD2 (7 bases). Germline assignment: CDR1 DFQATT and CDR2 SNEGSKA (reference sequence). V was pared by 5 bases and J by 7 bases, with 12 bases between. The CDR3 has 11 amino acids.

The chain couples TRBV9 to TRBJ1-1; TRBD1 aligns across 9 bases. The germline gives CDR1 SGDLS, CDR2 YYNGEE. CDR3 length: 14 amino acids. V was clipped by 3 bases and J by 5 bases; unmatched bases: 5. The CDR3 DNA is TGTGCCAGCAGCGACAGGGGGCGGGTTACTGAAGCTTTCTTT. It encodes CASSDRGRVTEAFF.

The V and J genes are TRBV6-5 and TRBJ2-7, with D perhaps TRBD1 (6 bases). V was cut by 5 bases and J by 1 base, with 12 bases left in between. The CDR3 runs to 14 residues. CDR1 and CDR2 (germline): MNHEY, SVGAGI. CDR3 region: CASSPGTSSYEQYF. As DNA, the CDR3 is TGTGCCAGCAGTCCCGGGACATCTTCCTACGAGCAGTACTTC.

The chain has TRBV7-8 and TRBJ1-5; D remains ambiguous. V lost 1 base and J lost 3, with 13 bases in between. The CDR3 length is 16 residues. Germline CDR1 SGHVS, CDR2 FQNEAQ. The CDR3 reads CASSLGEPTLNQPQHF. The CDR3 DNA reads as TGTGCCAGCAGCTTAGGGGAGCCCACCCTCAATCAGCCCCAGCATTTT.

The rearrangement joins TRBV27 to TRBJ2-1; 11 bases agree with TRBD2. J lost 3 bases, V lost 4 bases, and 5 bases had no gene match. CDR3 length: 16 amino acids. From germline, CDR1 is MNHEY and CDR2 SMNVEV (reference sequence). CDR3: CASSSPTSGNYNEQFF. In DNA, the CDR3 is TGTGCCAGCAGTTCGCCGACTAGCGGGAACTACAATGAGCAGTTCTTC.

The J gene is TRBJ2-7, the V gene TRBV20-1; D may be TRBD1 (6 bases). The germline V gene has CDR1 DFQATT and CDR2 SNEGSKA (reference sequence). This CDR3 has 11 residues. Trimming took 8 bases from V and 5 from J, leaving 13 bases between them. This CDR3 is CSLRGSHEQYF. CDR3 DNA: TGCAGTCTCAGGGGATCACACGAGCAGTACTTC.

As concerns this clone: The same CDR3 also results from other DNA sequences found in this sample. V is TRBV2 and J is TRBJ2-5; 9 bases fit TRBD2. CDR1 is SNHLY and CDR2 is FYNNEI in the germline V gene. This CDR3 contains 14 residues. After removal of 6 bases from V and 5 bases from J, the junction contained 7 bases not matched to a gene. The CDR3 DNA reads TGTGCCAGCAGGCGGACTAGCGTTCGGGAGACCCAGTACTTC. The encoded protein is CASRRTSVRETQYF.

The J gene is TRBJ2-3, the V gene TRBV7-9, with 10 bases identical to TRBD2. J gave up 2 bases and V 7 bases, and 6 bases lay outside the gene matches. The CDR3 extends over 15 amino acids. Germline assignment: CDR1 SEHNR and CDR2 FQNEAQ (reference sequence). CDR3 sequence reads: CASISTSGPTDTQYF. The CDR3 nucleotides read TGTGCCAGCATCTCGACTAGCGGGCCCACAGATACGCAGTATTTT.

The J gene is TRBJ1-2, the V gene TRBV27; D uncertain. V was pared by 5 bases and J by 8 bases, with 15 bases between. Germline loops: CDR1 MNHEY, CDR2 SMNVEV (reference sequence). CDR3 length: 13 amino acids. DNA for the CDR3: TGTGCCAGCAGTGACCCGGGAGGAGAGGGCTACACCTTC. This sequence encodes CASSDPGGEGYTF.

The chain uses TRBV9 and TRBJ2-3; 13 bases match TRBD2. Per the germline V gene, CDR1 is SGDLS and CDR2 is YYNGEE. The junction had 22 bases not matched to a gene; V was cut back by 6 bases and J by 6 bases. CDR3 length: 20 amino acids. The CDR3 DNA is TGTGCCAGCACCCCCGCCGTGGGGGCCCTCCCGGGACTAGCGGGGGATACGCAGTATTTT. Its protein is CASTPAVGALPGLAGDTQYF.

The chain couples TRBV4-2 to TRBJ2-7; 7 nucleotides line up with TRBD1. The CDR3 extends over 16 amino acids. Germline values: CDR1 LGHNA, CDR2 YNFKEQ. J was trimmed by 0 bases and V by 1 base; bases with no gene match: 6. CDR3 sequence: CASSQGGQLSSYEQYF. CDR3 nucleotide sequence: TGTGCCAGCAGCCAAGGGGGACAGTTGAGCTCCTACGAGCAGTACTTC.

The genes are TRBV11-3 and TRBJ1-1, with a tentative D call TRBD1 (5 bases). Per the germline V gene, CDR1 is SGHNT and CDR2 is YENEEA. Trimming took off 3 bases at V and 5 bases at J, with 13 bases between the two ends. The CDR3 sequence is 14 residues long. The CDR3 DNA sequence: TGTGCCAGCAGCTTGGGCCAGGGAGGTACTGAAGCTTTCTTT. Translation gives CASSLGQGGTEAFF.

This CDR3 reads CASSSEREGRNEQFF. The CDR3 DNA is TGTGCCAGCAGCTCGGAGCGGGAGGGCCGCAATGAGCAGTTCTTC. The chain recombines TRBV11-3 with TRBJ2-1; TRBD2 agrees at 10 bases. There are 15 residues in the CDR3. Germline V gene data show CDR1 as SGHNT and CDR2 as YENEEA. V lost 4 bases to trimming and J lost 6 bases; unmatched junction nucleotides: 6. Complete variable domain (other parts from reference TRBV11-3 and TRBJ2-1): EAGVVQSPRYKIIEKKQPVAFWCNPISGHNTLYWYLQNLGQGPELLIRYENEEAVDDSQLPKDRFSAERLKGVDSTLKIQPAELGDSAVYLCASSSEREGRNEQFFGPGTRLTVL.

The gene calls are TRBV9 and TRBJ2-2, with D perhaps matching TRBD2 (6 bases). This CDR3 comprises 16 residues. V dropped 4 bases and J dropped 1 base, with 14 bases sitting between them. The germline V gene encodes CDR1 SGDLS and CDR2 YYNGEE. This CDR3 reads CASSPLSGENTGELFF. The CDR3 nucleotides read TGTGCCAGCAGCCCCCTCTCGGGGGAGAACACCGGGGAGCTGTTTTTT.

The chain is built from TRBV7-3 and TRBJ1-2; D gene unclear. V was trimmed by 5 bases and J by 8 bases, leaving 6 bases between them. This CDR3 spans 10 amino acids. Germline-derived CDR1 and CDR2 are SGHTA and FQGTGA. CDR3 amino acids: CASSTRGYTF. For the CDR3, the DNA is TGTGCCAGCAGCACGAGGGGCTACACCTTC.

The V and J genes are TRBV11-2 and TRBJ2-7; D is perhaps TRBD1 (6 bases). Germline V gene data show CDR1 as SGHAT and CDR2 as FQNNGV. This CDR3 is 16 amino acids long. Trimming cost V 1 base and J 1 base, with 14 bases left between them. The CDR3 bases are TGTGCCAGCAGCTTAGCTCTCGCAGGGGCATCCTACGAGCAGTACTTC. This gives the protein CASSLALAGASYEQYF.

This chain links TRBV13 with TRBJ1-2; D not resolved. The CDR3 extends over 15 amino acids. Between the trimmed V and J ends, which lost 4 bases and 3 bases, there was a span of 15 bases. The germline V gene encodes CDR1 PRHDT and CDR2 FYEKMQ (reference sequence). CDR3 coding DNA: TGTGCCAGCAGCTCTCGGGGAGGGAGGGACTATGGCTACACCTTC. Translation gives CASSSRGGRDYGYTF.

The J gene is TRBJ2-5, the V gene TRBV5-1; D remains unclear. V was pared by 5 bases and J by 1 base, with 6 bases between. Germline-derived CDR1 and CDR2 are SGHRS and YFSETQ. CDR3 length: 12 residues. The DNA for the CDR3 is TGCGCCAGCAGAGAGTTCCAAGAGACCCAGTACTTC. Its protein is CASREFQETQYF.

The rearrangement joins TRBV10-3 to TRBJ2-5, with TRBD2 as a possible D gene (6 bases). The V end lost 8 bases, the J end lost 4 bases, and 29 bases lay between the germline ends. The CDR3 spans 18 residues. Germline V gene lookup returns CDR1 ENHRY and CDR2 SYGVKD. CDR3 sequence reads: CAISSRQPGLVTSETQYF. For the CDR3, the DNA is TGTGCCATCTCCAGCCGGCAACCGGGACTGGTTACCTCAGAGACCCAGTACTTC.

This chain links TRBV18 with TRBJ2-3; perhaps TRBD1 as D (5 bases). The CDR3 is made up of 14 amino acids. Trimming left V 2 bases short and J 2 bases short, with 8 bases between. The V gene's germline CDR1 is KGHSH and CDR2 LQKENI. The CDR3 reads CASSPEQATDTQYF. Written as DNA, the CDR3 is TGTGCCAGCTCACCAGAACAGGCCACAGATACGCAGTATTTT.

V and J are TRBV29-1 and TRBJ2-7, with 13 bases matching TRBD2. The V gene's germline CDR1 is SQVTM and CDR2 ANQGSEA. The CDR3 has 21 amino acids. With V trimmed by 3 bases and J by 4 bases, 24 bases remained unmatched. CDR3: CSVDSPRNHPGRTSGSYEQYF. CDR3 coding DNA: TGCAGCGTTGATAGCCCAAGGAACCACCCTGGAAGGACTAGCGGGAGTTACGAGCAGTACTTC.

The chain uses TRBV4-2 and TRBJ2-1, with 13 bases fitting TRBD2. Losses at the gene ends were 2 bases for V and 3 bases for J; bases not matched to a gene: 7. Germline V gene data show CDR1 as LGHNA and CDR2 as YNFKEQ. The CDR3 covers 18 residues. The CDR3 reads CASSQTTSGGLVYNEQFF. In DNA, the CDR3 is TGTGCCAGCAGCCAAACGACTAGCGGGGGGTTGGTCTACAATGAGCAGTTCTTC.